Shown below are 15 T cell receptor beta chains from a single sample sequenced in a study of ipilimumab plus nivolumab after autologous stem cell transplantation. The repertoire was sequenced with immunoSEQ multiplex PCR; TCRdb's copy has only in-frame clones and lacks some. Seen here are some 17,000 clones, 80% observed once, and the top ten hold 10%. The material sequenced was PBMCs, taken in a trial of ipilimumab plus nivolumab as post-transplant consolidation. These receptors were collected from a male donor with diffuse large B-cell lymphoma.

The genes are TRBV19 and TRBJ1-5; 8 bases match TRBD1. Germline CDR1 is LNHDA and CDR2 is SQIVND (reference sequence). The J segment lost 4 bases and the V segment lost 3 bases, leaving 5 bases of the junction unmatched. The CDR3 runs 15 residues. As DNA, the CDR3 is TGTGCCAGTAGTATTACTCGACAGGGGAATCAGCCCCAGCATTTT. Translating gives CASSITRQGNQPQHF.

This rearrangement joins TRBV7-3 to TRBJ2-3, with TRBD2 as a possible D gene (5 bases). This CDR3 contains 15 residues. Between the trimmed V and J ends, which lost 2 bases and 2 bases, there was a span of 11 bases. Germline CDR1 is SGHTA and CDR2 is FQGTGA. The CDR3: CASSLWGANTDTQYF. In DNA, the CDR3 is TGTGCCAGCAGCTTATGGGGAGCCAACACAGATACGCAGTATTTT.

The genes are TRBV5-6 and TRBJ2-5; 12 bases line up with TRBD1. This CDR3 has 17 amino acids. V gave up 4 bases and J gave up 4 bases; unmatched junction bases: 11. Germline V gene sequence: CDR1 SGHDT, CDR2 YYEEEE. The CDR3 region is CASSAGTGGTFGETQYF. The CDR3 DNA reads TGTGCCAGCAGCGCGGGGACAGGGGGCACATTTGGAGAGACCCAGTACTTC.

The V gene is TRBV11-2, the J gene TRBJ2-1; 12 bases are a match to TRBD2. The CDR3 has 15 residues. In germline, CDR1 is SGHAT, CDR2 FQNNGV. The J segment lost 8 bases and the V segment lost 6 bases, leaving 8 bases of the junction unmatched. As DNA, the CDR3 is TGTGCCAGCAGGTACGGACTAGCGGGGCTCGATGAGCAGTTCTTC. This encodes CASRYGLAGLDEQFF. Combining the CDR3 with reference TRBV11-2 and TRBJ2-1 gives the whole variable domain EAGVAQSPRYKIIEKRQSVAFWCNPISGHATLYWYQQILGQGPKLLIQFQNNGVVDDSQLPKDRFSAERLKGVDSTLKIQPAKLEDSAVYLCASRYGLAGLDEQFFGPGTRLTVL.

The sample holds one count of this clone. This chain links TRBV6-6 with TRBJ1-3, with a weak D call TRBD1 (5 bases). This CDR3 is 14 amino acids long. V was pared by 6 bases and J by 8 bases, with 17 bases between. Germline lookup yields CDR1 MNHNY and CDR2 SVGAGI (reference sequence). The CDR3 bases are TGTGCCAGCAGCTCGGGACCCCCAGTGGACACCATATATTTT. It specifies CASSSGPPVDTIYF.

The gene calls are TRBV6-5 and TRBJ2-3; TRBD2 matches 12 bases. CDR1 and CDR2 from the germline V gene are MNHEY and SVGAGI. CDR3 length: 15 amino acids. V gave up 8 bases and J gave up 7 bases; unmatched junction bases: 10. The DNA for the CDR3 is TGTGCCAGCGTACCTGCTAGCGGGGGGGCGCATACGCAGTATTTT. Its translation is CASVPASGGAHTQYF.

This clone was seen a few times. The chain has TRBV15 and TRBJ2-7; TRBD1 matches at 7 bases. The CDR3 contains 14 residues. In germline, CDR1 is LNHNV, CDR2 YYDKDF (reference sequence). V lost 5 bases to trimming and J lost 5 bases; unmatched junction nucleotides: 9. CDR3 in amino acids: CATSGTTGIDEQYF. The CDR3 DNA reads TGTGCCACCAGCGGAACGACAGGGATCGACGAGCAGTACTTC.

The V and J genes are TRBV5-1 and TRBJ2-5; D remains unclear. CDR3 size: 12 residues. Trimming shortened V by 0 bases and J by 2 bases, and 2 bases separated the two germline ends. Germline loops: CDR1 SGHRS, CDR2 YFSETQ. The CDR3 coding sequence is TGCGCCAGCAGCTTGGATCAAGAGACCCAGTACTTC. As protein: CASSLDQETQYF.

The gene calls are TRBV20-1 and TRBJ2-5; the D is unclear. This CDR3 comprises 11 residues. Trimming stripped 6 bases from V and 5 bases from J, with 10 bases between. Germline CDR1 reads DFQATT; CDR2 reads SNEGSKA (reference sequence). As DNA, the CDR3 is TGCAGTGCGCATGAGAGGGAGACCCAGTACTTC. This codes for CSAHERETQYF.

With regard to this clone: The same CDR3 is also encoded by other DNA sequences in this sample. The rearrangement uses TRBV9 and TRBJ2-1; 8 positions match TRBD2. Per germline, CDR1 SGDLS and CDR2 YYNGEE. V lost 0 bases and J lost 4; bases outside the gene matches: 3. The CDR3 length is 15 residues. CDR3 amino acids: CASSVGPGGYNEQFF. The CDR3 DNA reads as TGTGCCAGCAGCGTAGGTCCGGGGGGGTACAATGAGCAGTTCTTC.

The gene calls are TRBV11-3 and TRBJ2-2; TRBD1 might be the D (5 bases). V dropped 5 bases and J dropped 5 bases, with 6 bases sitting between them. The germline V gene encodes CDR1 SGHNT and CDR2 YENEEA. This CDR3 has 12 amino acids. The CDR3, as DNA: TGTGCCAGCAGCGCAGGGACCGGGGAGCTGTTTTTT. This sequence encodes CASSAGTGELFF.

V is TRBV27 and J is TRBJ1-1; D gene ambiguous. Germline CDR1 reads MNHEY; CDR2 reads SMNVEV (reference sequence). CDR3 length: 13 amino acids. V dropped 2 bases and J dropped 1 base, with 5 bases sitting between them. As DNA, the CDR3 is TGTGCCAGCAGTTTAACGGGGAACACTGAAGCTTTCTTT. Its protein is CASSLTGNTEAFF.

This CDR3 reads CASGLDSTYEQYF. The CDR3 DNA follows: TGTGCTAGTGGTTTGGACTCGACCTACGAGCAGTACTTC. The rearrangement uses TRBV12-5 and TRBJ2-7; D is uncertain. From germline, CDR1 is LGHNT and CDR2 FRNRAP. This CDR3 region has 13 residues. V gave up 1 base and J gave up 2 bases, with 6 bases separating them.

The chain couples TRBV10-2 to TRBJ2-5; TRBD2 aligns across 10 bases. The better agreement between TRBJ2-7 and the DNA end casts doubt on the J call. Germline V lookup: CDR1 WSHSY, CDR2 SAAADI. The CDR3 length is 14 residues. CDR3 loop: CASTEAGGTYEQYF. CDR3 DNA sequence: TGCGCCAGCACGGAAGCGGGGGGGACCTACGAGCAGTACTTC.

The CDR3 region is CASSLTFGGYTF. CDR3 nucleotide sequence: TGTGCCAGCAGTTTAACTTTTGGAGGGTACACCTTC. The rearrangement uses TRBV28 and TRBJ1-2; D ambiguous. Trimming left V 2 bases short and J 11 bases short, with 12 bases between. This CDR3 comprises 12 residues. The germline V gene encodes CDR1 MDHEN and CDR2 SYDVKM.